The T cell receptor beta chain described here comes from a study of shared clonotypes between healthy human individuals. The CDR3 loop spans 13 amino acids. V was shortened by 10 bases and J by 0 bases, with 10 bases between the two germline ends. Germline lookup yields CDR1 SNHLY and CDR2 FYNNEI. The assay was immunoSEQ multiplex PCR, and TCRdb's table has in-frame clones only and misses some. The sample lists 2 million to 2.5 million clones; about nine tenths were seen once. The sequenced material came from naive CD4+ T cells from PBMCs. The subset is: CD45RA+ positively selected. This TCR derives from a man between 18 and 29 years old in good health. Some clones in this sample may be carry-over from other donors' samples. The chain combines TRBV2 with TRBJ1-3, with D tentatively TRBD1 (5 bases). This chain's CDR3 is CATRVNSGNTIYF. The CDR3 DNA reads TGTGCCACCAGGGTAAACTCTGGAAACACCATATATTTT.